Listed below are T cell receptor beta chains from one sample, sequenced in a study of T-cell memory formation after mild COVID-19. From the 5' RACE reads, TCRdb called clonotypes with MiXCR, one entry per CDR3 protein. The sample lists 450,000 to 650,000 distinct CDR3 sequences, about a fifth occurring once. Sequencing was carried out using PBMCs or a T cell subset sorted from them (not recorded which). These receptors were taken from an adult woman who had mild COVID-19 (a few samples of this study predate the infection). Cell type and time point are not known. Each CDR3 is given with its conserved first and last residue. A D gene is named only where the DNA matches it firmly. Some rows mark clone size as missing; the rest say once, few, many or name a class of expanded clone.

d_call: NA
clone_size: NA
v_call: TRBV20-1
j_call: TRBJ1-4
cdr3_nt: TGCAGTGCCGGACCTGGGGAAAAACTGTTTTTT
cdr3_aa: CSAGPGEKLFF

d_call: NA
clone_size: NA
v_call: TRBV5-1
j_call: TRBJ2-5
cdr3_nt: TGCGCCAGCAGCCCGGACAGCGCGGACGAGACCCAGTACTTC
cdr3_aa: CASSPDSADETQYF

d_call: TRBD1
clone_size: NA
v_call: TRBV13
j_call: TRBJ2-7
cdr3_nt: TGTGCCAGCAGCCAACAGGGGGCCTACGAGCAGTACTTC
cdr3_aa: CASSQQGAYEQYF

d_call: TRBD2
clone_size: NA
v_call: TRBV7-8
j_call: TRBJ2-1
cdr3_nt: TGTGCCAGCAGCTTAGTACCGGGACTAGTTGTCAACGAGCAGTTCTTC
cdr3_aa: CASSLVPGLVVNEQFF

d_call: NA
clone_size: many
v_call: TRBV5-1
j_call: TRBJ1-6
cdr3_nt: TGCGCCAGCAGTTTGAGCGACAGATCACCCCTCCACTTT
cdr3_aa: CASSLSDRSPLHF

d_call: TRBD2
clone_size: few
v_call: TRBV12-3/TRBV12-4
j_call: TRBJ2-1
cdr3_nt: TGTGCCAGCAGGCCTCGGACTAGCGGAAATGAGCAGTTCTTC
cdr3_aa: CASRPRTSGNEQFF

d_call: TRBD2
clone_size: NA
v_call: TRBV5-1
j_call: TRBJ2-1
cdr3_nt: TGCGCCAGCACTACGTCCGGGACTACTTCCTACAATGAGCAGTTCTTC
cdr3_aa: CASTTSGTTSYNEQFF

d_call: NA
clone_size: NA
v_call: TRBV29-1
j_call: TRBJ2-5
cdr3_nt: TGCAGCGTTGAAGATCCCCTGTCGGAGACCCAGTACTTC
cdr3_aa: CSVEDPLSETQYF

d_call: NA
clone_size: NA
v_call: TRBV20-1
j_call: TRBJ2-1
cdr3_nt: TGCAGTGCCTTTCAGGACCTGGACAATGAGCAGTTCTTC
cdr3_aa: CSAFQDLDNEQFF

d_call: TRBD1
clone_size: once
v_call: TRBV12-3/TRBV12-4
j_call: TRBJ2-7
cdr3_nt: TGTGCCAGCAGTTTTGAGGGGACAGGGATGAACGAGCAGTACTTC
cdr3_aa: CASSFEGTGMNEQYF

d_call: NA
clone_size: few
v_call: TRBV20-1
j_call: TRBJ1-1
cdr3_nt: TGCAGTGCTCGTGGCGGGGGGGCGAACACTGAAGCTTTCTTT
cdr3_aa: CSARGGGANTEAFF

d_call: TRBD1
clone_size: NA
v_call: TRBV2
j_call: TRBJ1-5
cdr3_nt: TGTGCCAGCAGGGTAACAGGGGGTTACAATCAGCCCCAGCATTTT
cdr3_aa: CASRVTGGYNQPQHF

d_call: TRBD2
clone_size: NA
v_call: TRBV29-1
j_call: TRBJ2-2
cdr3_nt: TGCAGCGTTAGAGGGACTAGGGACAACACCGGGGAGCTGTTTTTT
cdr3_aa: CSVRGTRDNTGELFF

d_call: NA
clone_size: few
v_call: TRBV5-1
j_call: TRBJ1-1
cdr3_nt: TGCGCCAGCGCCCACGGGGGGAACACTGAAGCTTTCTTT
cdr3_aa: CASAHGGNTEAFF

d_call: NA
clone_size: NA
v_call: TRBV9
j_call: TRBJ2-7
cdr3_nt: TGTGCCAGCAGCGCTGGGGACGGCTACGAGCAGTACTTC
cdr3_aa: CASSAGDGYEQYF

d_call: TRBD1
clone_size: NA
v_call: TRBV12-3/TRBV12-4
j_call: TRBJ2-6
cdr3_nt: TGTGCCAGCAAGCTTCGACAGGGGGGCTTCTCTGGGGCCAACGTCCTGACTTTC
cdr3_aa: CASKLRQGGFSGANVLTF